The 28 T cell receptor beta chains below all came from one sample that was sequenced in a study of identical twins. TCRdb reanalysed the 5' RACE reads using MiXCR and keeps one entry per CDR3 protein. The data hold hundreds of thousands of distinct CDR3 sequences, with around 6.1% observed a single time. Sequences were obtained from naive T cells sorted from blood. These receptors came from a man in his late teens or twenties in good health.

In its sample, this clonotype was seen many times. This chain joins TRBV27 and TRBJ2-7, with TRBD1 identical over 7 bases. The trim removed 6 bases at V and 4 bases at J, leaving 12 bases unmatched. The V gene's germline CDR1 is MNHEY and CDR2 SMNVEV (reference sequence). The CDR3 is 15 residues long. The CDR3, as DNA: TGTGCCAGCAGCTTAAGAACAGGGGTTTCTTACGAGCAGTACGTC. Translated, it gives CASSLRTGVSYEQYV.

The chain uses TRBV7-6 and TRBJ2-2; 9 nucleotides align to TRBD1. The CDR3 runs to 17 residues. The junction had 7 bases not matched to a gene; V was cut back by 4 bases and J by 1 base. Germline V gene lookup returns CDR1 SGHVS and CDR2 FNYEAQ. CDR3 DNA sequence: TGTGCCAGCAGCTCCAGGCCGGGACAGGGGAACACCGGGGAGCTGTTTTTT. It encodes CASSSRPGQGNTGELFF.

This clonotype was observed a few times. V is TRBV6-5 and J is TRBJ2-6; possibly TRBD1 or TRBD2 for D (5 bases each). This CDR3 has 19 residues. Per germline, CDR1 MNHEY and CDR2 SVGAGI. V was shortened by 0 bases and J by 1 base, with 16 bases between the two germline ends. The chain's CDR3 is CASSYSSWGSRSGANVLTF. The DNA of the CDR3 is TGTGCCAGCAGTTACTCGTCGTGGGGGAGTCGATCTGGGGCCAACGTCCTGACTTTC.

V gene TRBV25-1 combines with J gene TRBJ2-4; TRBD2 might be the D (5 bases). There are 14 residues in the CDR3. Trimming pared 3 bases from V and 2 bases from J, leaving 8 bases between. Germline CDR1 MGHDK, CDR2 SYGVNS. In DNA form, the CDR3 reads TGTGCCAGCAGTGAGCAGGACTCCAAAAACATTCAGTACTTC. It encodes CASSEQDSKNIQYF.

This chain uses TRBV1 with TRBJ2-5; the table's D call, TRBD2, has no DNA check behind it. TRBV1 is marked as a pseudogene. There are 15 residues in the CDR3. CDR3 protein: CTSSQGPNSLGTQYF. CDR3 DNA sequence: TGCACCAGCAGCCAAGGGCCCAATTCGCTCGGGACCCAGTACTTC.

This clonotype was found a few times. The gene calls are TRBV7-9 and TRBJ2-1; 7 nucleotides agree with TRBD2. Germline V gene data show CDR1 as SEHNR and CDR2 as FQNEAQ (reference sequence). With 5 bases clipped from V and 4 bases from J, the junction kept 14 bases outside the gene matches. This CDR3 spans 17 amino acids. The CDR3 sequence: CASSPGRGGELYNEQFF. CDR3 DNA: TGTGCCAGCAGCCCAGGGAGGGGAGGGGAACTTTACAATGAGCAGTTCTTC.

This clonotype was observed a few times. The chain recombines TRBV18 with TRBJ2-1, with TRBD1 identical over 7 bases. The CDR3 is 21 amino acids. With V trimmed by 3 bases and J by 2 bases, 22 bases remained unmatched. Germline assignment: CDR1 KGHSH and CDR2 LQKENI. The DNA for the CDR3 is TGTGCCAGCTCACCCACGCCGTTAAGGGGGCGCTTACTCCTACCCTACAATGAGCAGTTCTTC. It encodes CASSPTPLRGRLLLPYNEQFF.

The rearrangement links TRBV7-8 to TRBJ2-7; TRBD1 matches at 10 bases. The CDR3 has 14 residues. The germline V gene has CDR1 SGHVS and CDR2 FQNEAQ. J gave up 6 bases and V 5 bases, and 7 bases lay outside the gene matches. DNA of the CDR3: TGTGCCAGCAGCACTGGCCGGGACAGGGGCGAGCAGTACGTC. Translating it yields CASSTGRDRGEQYV.

The chain has TRBV24-1 and TRBJ2-1; D is uncertain. Trimming stripped 2 bases from V and 7 bases from J, with 14 bases between. The CDR3 loop spans 15 amino acids. Germline V gene data show CDR1 as KGHDR and CDR2 as SFDVKD. In DNA form, the CDR3 reads TGTGCCACCAGTGATTCCATGGGTAGGCAAAATGAGCAGTTCTTC. This translates into CATSDSMGRQNEQFF.

This clonotype was observed a few times. The chain has TRBV11-2 and TRBJ2-5, with a weak D call TRBD2 (6 bases). This CDR3 region has 16 residues. Germline loops: CDR1 SGHAT, CDR2 FQNNGV. V was trimmed by 4 bases and J by 4 bases, leaving 19 bases between them. DNA of the CDR3: TGTGCCAGCAGCTCCGTTCGGGGGAGGTTGAGAGAGACCCAGTACTTC. Protein: CASSSVRGRLRETQYF.

This rearrangement joins TRBV12-3 or TRBV12-4 to TRBJ2-1, with D tentatively TRBD2 (5 bases). The ends were cut back, 8 bases at V and 8 bases at J, with 28 bases in the middle. This CDR3 region has 17 residues. The CDR3 DNA follows: TGTGCCAGCGGCCCCCTGGGAGCGCCTAGACTGTTGGATGAGCAGTTCTTC. Its translation is CASGPLGAPRLLDEQFF.

The V gene is TRBV12-5, the J gene TRBJ1-5, with D possibly matching TRBD1 (6 bases). The V end lost 2 bases, the J end lost 3 bases, and 8 bases lay between the germline ends. The germline gives CDR1 LGHNT, CDR2 FRNRAP. This CDR3 is built from 14 residues. DNA for the CDR3: TGTGCTAGTGGTTTGTCAGGGGACAATCAGCCCCAGCATTTT. It specifies CASGLSGDNQPQHF.

CDR3 protein: CASSGTGGADTQYF. CDR3 DNA: TGTGCCAGCAGCGGAACAGGGGGCGCGGATACGCAGTATTTT. The chain is built from TRBV9 and TRBJ2-3; 9 positions agree with TRBD1. From germline, CDR1 is SGDLS and CDR2 YYNGEE. The CDR3 runs to 14 residues. V lost 3 bases, J lost 6 bases, and 5 bases stayed unmatched.

This clonotype has a count of ten or more. The chain recombines TRBV12-3 or TRBV12-4 with TRBJ1-6; TRBD1 is a possible D gene (5 bases). Trimming stripped 8 bases from V and 14 bases from J, with 13 bases between. This CDR3 has 11 residues. CDR3 protein: CASRASGALHF. DNA of the CDR3: TGTGCCAGCCGGGCCTCGGGGGCCCTCCACTTT.

This clonotype was counted at least ten times. The chain employs TRBV11-2 and TRBJ2-5; D unresolved. From germline, CDR1 is SGHAT and CDR2 FQNNGV. The CDR3 contains 13 residues. With 0 bases removed from V and 7 bases from J, the gap between germline ends came to 9 bases. The CDR3 DNA reads TGTGCCAGCAGCTTAGACTCCACGGGGACCCAGTACTTC. It translates to CASSLDSTGTQYF.

The V gene is TRBV14, the J gene TRBJ2-2; D gene unclear. The V end lost 1 base, the J end lost 1 base, and 4 bases lay between the germline ends. The CDR3 sequence is 14 residues long. Germline values: CDR1 SGHDN, CDR2 FVKESK. The CDR3 loop reads CASSQAVNTGELFF. The CDR3 region has the DNA TGTGCCAGCAGCCAAGCCGTGAACACCGGGGAGCTGTTTTTT. Using reference TRBV14 and TRBJ2-2 for the parts outside the CDR3, the full variable domain is EAGVTQFPSHSVIEKGQTVTLRCDPISGHDNLYWYRRVMGKEIKFLLHFVKESKQDESGMPNNRFLAERTGGTYSTLKVQPAELEDSGVYFCASSQAVNTGELFFGEGSRLTVL.

The chain is built from TRBV9 and TRBJ2-1; no clear D gene. CDR3 size: 12 residues. V lost 7 bases, J lost 3 bases, and 8 bases lay in between. Germline CDR1 is SGDLS and CDR2 is YYNGEE. The CDR3 region is CASQRDYNEQFF. The CDR3 DNA follows: TGTGCCAGCCAGCGAGACTACAATGAGCAGTTCTTC.

Ten or more counts support this clonotype. The chain recombines TRBV7-9 with TRBJ2-2; 7 bases fit TRBD2. The CDR3 totals 15 residues. V shed 5 bases, J shed 5 bases, and the junction held 8 bases outside the gene matches. CDR1 is SEHNR, CDR2 FQNEAQ, per germline (reference sequence). DNA of the CDR3: TGTGCCAGCAGCGTAGAGGGACTAATGACCGGGGAGCTGTTTTTT. This codes for CASSVEGLMTGELFF.

This clonotype was observed many times. The V call is TRBV11-2, the J call TRBJ1-5; D is unclear. V dropped 3 bases and J dropped 5 bases, with 11 bases sitting between them. Per germline, CDR1 SGHAT and CDR2 FQNNGV. The CDR3 sequence is 14 residues long. CDR3 sequence (DNA): TGTGCCAGCAGCTTGGGTGAAGGCTATCAGCCCCAGCATTTT. Protein sequence: CASSLGEGYQPQHF.

This clonotype has a count of ten or more. The chain links TRBV20-1 to TRBJ2-3; D ambiguous. Germline V gene sequence: CDR1 DFQATT, CDR2 SNEGSKA (reference sequence). V shed 1 base and J shed 0 bases, with 11 bases lying between them. This CDR3 region has 15 residues. This CDR3 is CSARVATASTDTQYF. The CDR3 DNA follows: TGCAGTGCTAGAGTGGCAACCGCCAGCACAGATACGCAGTATTTT.

With respect to this clonotype: A much more abundant neighbour one base away suggests this may be a read error. Because it lacks the conserved phenylalanine or tryptophan at the end, this CDR3 is likely a read error. This chain connects TRBV28 to TRBJ2-7; TRBD2 agrees at 7 bases. The V and J ends lost 7 bases and 4 bases, in that order; junction bases with no gene match: 1. Germline CDR1 is MDHEN and CDR2 is SYDVKM. The CDR3 is 11 amino acids. CDR3 sequence (DNA): TGTGCCAGCATCGGGGGGTACGAGCAGTACTAC. Residues: CASIGGYEQYY.

There are a few counts of this clonotype. The chain joins TRBV20-1 to TRBJ1-2, with D uncertain. The V gene lost 3 bases and the J gene lost 8 bases, with 7 bases spanning the gap. The length of the CDR3 is 10 residues. CDR1 and CDR2 (germline): DFQATT, SNEGSKA (reference sequence). DNA for the CDR3: TGCAGTGCTAGCGGGTTGGGCTACACCTTC. Translating gives CSASGLGYTF.

The V and J genes are TRBV7-9 and TRBJ2-7; no firm D call. There are 13 residues in the CDR3. The germline V and J ends were trimmed by 1 base and 7 bases, with 11 bases remaining between them. CDR1 and CDR2 from the germline V gene are SEHNR and FQNEAQ (reference sequence). The CDR3 DNA follows: TGTGCCAGCAGCTTAGGGCGACAAGGGGAGCAGTACTTC. It yields the protein CASSLGRQGEQYF. Complete variable domain (other parts from reference TRBV7-9 and TRBJ2-7): DTGVSQNPRHKITKRGQNVTFRCDPISEHNRLYWYRQTLGQGPEFLTYFQNEAQLEKSRLLSDRFSAERPKGSFSTLEIQRTEQGDSAMYLCASSLGRQGEQYFGPGTRLTVT.

In this sample, this clonotype turned up many times. At one of its ends the junction is not consistent with the germline gene, which may arise from a read error. The chain is built from TRBV5-1 and TRBJ2-2; possibly TRBD2 for D (5 bases). The CDR3 is 16 amino acids. The V gene's germline CDR1 is SGHRS and CDR2 YFSETQ. Here the CDR3 DNA reads TGCGCCAGCAGCTCAGGTGGAACGGGGAACATCGGGGAGCTGTTTTTT. This codes for CASSSGGTGNIGELFF.

This clonotype was observed at least ten times. The J gene is TRBJ1-2, the V gene TRBV13; no firm D call. The germline V gene encodes CDR1 PRHDT and CDR2 FYEKMQ (reference sequence). V was pared by 7 bases and J by 4 bases, with 19 bases between. This CDR3 contains 15 residues. Here the CDR3 reads CASKKRLRALYGYTF. DNA for the CDR3: TGTGCCAGCAAAAAACGCCTCCGGGCCCTCTATGGCTACACCTTC.

This clonotype came up a few times. The CDR3 spells CASREPSPYEQYF. The CDR3 coding sequence is TGTGCCAGCAGAGAACCTTCTCCCTACGAGCAGTACTTC. V is TRBV2 and J is TRBJ2-7, with D uncertain. Trimming removed 6 bases from V and 2 bases from J, with 11 bases in between. This CDR3 comprises 13 residues. The germline gives CDR1 SNHLY, CDR2 FYNNEI.

This clonotype was observed many times. This rearrangement joins TRBV7-2 to TRBJ2-1; possible D gene TRBD2, 7 bases. Trimming took 3 bases from V and 12 from J, leaving 12 bases between them. The length of the CDR3 is 12 residues. Per the germline V gene, CDR1 is SGHTA and CDR2 is FQGNSA. The CDR3 DNA follows: TGTGCCAGCAGCTTCAACAGGGAGGGGCAGTTCTTC. Residues: CASSFNREGQFF.

This CDR3 reads CASSLGLENPHSEQFF. In DNA, the CDR3 is TGCGCCAGCAGCTTGGGCTTAGAGAACCCACACTCGGAGCAGTTCTTC. J is TRBJ2-1 and V is TRBV5-1; D unresolved. Germline values: CDR1 SGHRS, CDR2 YFSETQ. Trimming left V 0 bases short and J 10 bases short, with 20 bases between. The CDR3 runs 16 residues. Based on the CDR3 plus reference TRBV5-1 and TRBJ2-1, the full variable domain is KAGVTQTPRYLIKTRGQQVTLSCSPISGHRSVSWYQQTPGQGLQFLFEYFSETQRNKGNFPGRFSGRQFSNSRSEMNVSTLELGDSALYLCASSLGLENPHSEQFFGPGTRLTVL.